These T cell receptor beta chains were read from a single sample in a study of blood T cell repertoires in COVID-19. The method was immunoSEQ multiplex PCR; TCRdb's version includes in-frame clones alone and lacks a portion of them. The data hold roughly 140,000 clones, with 75% to 90% observed a single time. Source material: peripheral blood. All receptors derive from an older man who had recovered from COVID-19. Both conserved end residues are part of each CDR3. Each record gives: CDR3 protein, CDR3 DNA, D gene, clone size, J gene, V gene. The D gene is left open where the match is weak. For some rows the clone size is stated as once, few or many, or as a class when expanded; others skip it.

CASSLLQTYEQYF TGTGCCAGCAGCTTGCTACAGACCTACGAGCAGTACTTC - few TRBJ2-7 TRBV5-8
CASSYPTGGGNQPQHF TGTGCCAGCAGTTACCCAACCGGGGGAGGCAATCAGCCCCAGCATTTT - - TRBJ1-5 TRBV6-2/TRBV6-3
CASIDWPGAQYF TGTGCCAGCATAGACTGGCCTGGTGCGCAGTATTTT - - TRBJ2-3 TRBV2
CASSRTSGAYNEQFF TGTGCCAGTAGTCGGACTAGCGGAGCCTACAATGAGCAGTTCTTC TRBD2 - TRBJ2-1 TRBV19
CASSLAGSPSLYGYTF TGTGCCAGCAGCTTAGCCGGGTCGCCCTCTCTCTATGGCTACACCTTC - few TRBJ1-2 TRBV7-9
CASSATGDFYEQYF TGTGCCAGCAGCGCGACAGGGGATTTTTACGAGCAGTACTTC TRBD1 - TRBJ2-7 TRBV5-4
CASSLNRGGYGYTF TGTGCCAGCAGTTTAAACAGGGGGGGCTATGGCTACACCTTC TRBD1 - TRBJ1-2 TRBV28
CASSMASGSNEQFF TGTGCCAGTAGTATGGCTAGCGGGAGTAATGAGCAGTTCTTC TRBD2 - TRBJ2-1 TRBV19
CAISDPSTDQETQYF TGTGCCATCAGTGACCCGTCGACAGACCAAGAGACCCAGTACTTC - - TRBJ2-5 TRBV10-3
CASRPEGGVDTEAFF TGTGCCAGCAGACCCGAGGGAGGGGTTGACACTGAAGCTTTCTTT - - TRBJ1-1 TRBV6-5
CASSPYGASYNEQFF TGCGCCAGCAGCCCTTACGGAGCTTCTTACAATGAGCAGTTCTTC - - TRBJ2-1 TRBV4-1
CASSLAPSATYEQYF TGTGCCAGCAGCTTAGCTCCTAGCGCAACCTACGAGCAGTACTTC - - TRBJ2-7 TRBV7-9
CSASSTRTVNEQFF TGCAGTGCTAGTTCTACCCGGACAGTCAATGAGCAGTTCTTC - - TRBJ2-1 TRBV20-1
CASSPGQGAIYEQFF TGTGCCAGCAGCCCCGGACAGGGGGCTATCTATGAGCAGTTCTTC TRBD1 - TRBJ2-1 TRBV5-4
CATSDFRTGELFF TGTGCCACCAGTGATTTCCGCACCGGGGAGCTGTTTTTT - - TRBJ2-2 TRBV24-1
CASSVLWTSGRLDTGELFF TGTGCCAGCAGCGTCCTATGGACTAGCGGGAGATTGGACACCGGGGAGCTGTTTTTT TRBD2 - TRBJ2-2 TRBV9
CASSPTASGRYEQYF TGTGCCAGCTCACCAACGGCTAGCGGGAGGTACGAGCAGTACTTC TRBD2 - TRBJ2-7 TRBV18
CASSFTVSYEQYF TGCGCCAGCAGCTTCACAGTTTCCTACGAGCAGTACTTC - once TRBJ2-7 TRBV5-1
CASSQYCIRTGIGPNQPQHF TGCGCCAGCAGTCAATATTGTATCAGGACAGGGATAGGTCCCAATCAGCCCCAGCATTTT TRBD1 once TRBJ1-5 TRBV23-1
CASSWTVLGEQYF TGTGCCAGCAGCTGGACAGTCCTTGGCGAGCAGTACTTC - - TRBJ2-7 TRBV27
CASSEILAGGYNEQFF TGTGCCAGCAGTGAAATCCTAGCGGGGGGATACAATGAGCAGTTCTTC TRBD2 - TRBJ2-1 TRBV2
CASSKEEEEDTQYF TGTGCCAGCAGCAAGGAGGAGGAGGAAGATACGCAGTATTTT - - TRBJ2-3 TRBV5-4
CASSQRTSGLQETQYF TGCGCCAGCAGCCAAAGGACTAGCGGCCTCCAAGAGACCCAGTACTTC TRBD2 - TRBJ2-5 TRBV4-1
CASSLSGQRGETQYF TGTGCCAGCAGTTTATCGGGGCAGAGAGGAGAGACCCAGTACTTC - - TRBJ2-5 TRBV27
CASSVGRRENIQYF TGTGCCAGCAGTGTGGGGCGCCGGGAAAACATTCAGTACTTC - once TRBJ2-4 TRBV2
CASSDDRPNYGYTF TGTGCCAGCAGTGACGACAGGCCCAACTATGGCTACACCTTC - - TRBJ1-2 TRBV25-1
CASSLNPWRGEDEQFF TGTGCCAGCAGCTTAAACCCGTGGAGAGGGGAGGATGAGCAGTTCTTC - - TRBJ2-1 TRBV7-3
CASSPTRGPGEQFF TGTGCCAGCAGTCCCACGCGGGGCCCCGGTGAGCAGTTCTTC - - TRBJ2-1 TRBV3-1/TRBV3-2
CASSPGQGGNQPQHF TGTGCCAGTAGTCCCGGACAGGGAGGCAATCAGCCCCAGCATTTT TRBD1 - TRBJ1-5 TRBV19
CASSAPGTGVGGYTF TGCGCCAGCAGTGCTCCCGGGACAGGGGTTGGTGGCTACACCTTC TRBD1 - TRBJ1-2 TRBV10-2
CASSLYLDTQYF TGTGCCAGCAGCTTATACTTGGATACGCAGTATTTT - - TRBJ2-3 TRBV5-5
CASSPRQLFNQPQHF TGCGCCAGCAGCCCTCGACAGTTATTTAATCAGCCCCAGCATTTT - - TRBJ1-5 TRBV4-1
CASSRPGQTPEAFF TGTGCCAGCAGTCGACCCGGACAGACTCCTGAAGCTTTCTTT - - TRBJ1-1 TRBV6-5
CASSFRQGTYGYTF TGTGCCAGCAGCTTCCGACAGGGTACCTATGGCTACACCTTC TRBD1 - TRBJ1-2 TRBV11-2
CASGLAGGLRTDTQYF TGTGCCAGCGGCCTAGCGGGAGGTTTGAGGACAGATACGCAGTATTTT TRBD2 - TRBJ2-3 TRBV11-2
CASSRMTSNYGYTF TGTGCCAGCAGCAGAATGACATCAAACTATGGCTACACCTTC - - TRBJ1-2 TRBV5-8
CASSPRSRDYGYTF TGTGCCAGCAGCCCCCGTTCGAGGGACTATGGCTACACCTTC - - TRBJ1-2 TRBV9
CASSTQDRAGNEQFF TGTGCCAGCAGCACACAGGACAGGGCGGGGAATGAGCAGTTCTTC TRBD1 - TRBJ2-1 TRBV7-8
CASSPPGLAGRNEQFF TGTGCCAGCTCACCCCCGGGACTAGCGGGCCGCAATGAGCAGTTCTTC TRBD2 few TRBJ2-1 TRBV18
CASSKSTSLSREQYF TGTGCCAGCAGCAAATCGACTAGCCTGAGCCGAGAGCAGTACTTC - once TRBJ2-7 TRBV21-1
CASSNPGEQYF TGTGCCAGCAGTAACCCCGGGGAGCAGTACTTC - - TRBJ2-7 TRBV6-5
CASSLASQGETQYF TGCGCCAGCAGCTTGGCTAGCCAGGGGGAGACCCAGTACTTC - - TRBJ2-5 TRBV5-1
CAISAPGTETTEAFF TGTGCCATCAGTGCACCCGGGACTGAGACGACGGAAGCTTTCTTT - - TRBJ1-1 TRBV10-3
CASSLGTYNSPLHF TGTGCCAGCAGCTTGGGTACCTATAATTCACCCCTCCACTTT - - TRBJ1-6 TRBV5-4
CASSVAASGSYEQYF TGTGCCAGCAGCGTAGCGGCTAGCGGGTCCTACGAGCAGTACTTC TRBD2 once TRBJ2-7 TRBV9
CASSELPSGADNEQFF TGCGCCAGCAGTGAGTTGCCTAGCGGGGCCGACAATGAGCAGTTCTTC TRBD2 once TRBJ2-1 TRBV10-2
CASSRGTSSPDTQYF TGTGCCAGCAGCCGGGGGACTAGCTCGCCAGATACGCAGTATTTT TRBD2 - TRBJ2-3 TRBV7-2
CAKGQGRPSGSTDTQYF TGCGCCAAGGGACAGGGGCGCCCGAGCGGGAGTACAGATACGCAGTATTTT TRBD1 - TRBJ2-3 TRBV5-1
CASSWREYDEQYF TGTGCCAGCAGTTGGCGGGAATACGACGAGCAGTACTTC - - TRBJ2-7 TRBV6-6
CASSVERDTEAFF TGTGCCAGCAGCGTAGAGCGGGACACTGAAGCTTTCTTT - - TRBJ1-1 TRBV9
CASDRTSGSTDTQYF TGTGCCAGCGACCGGACTAGCGGGAGTACAGATACGCAGTATTTT TRBD2 - TRBJ2-3 TRBV11-2
CASSERGRDGNEQYF TGTGCCAGCAGCGAGCGGGGCAGGGATGGTAACGAGCAGTACTTC TRBD2 - TRBJ2-7 TRBV28
CASSLGTSGTGYEQYF TGTGCCAGCAGCTTAGGGACTAGCGGGACGGGCTACGAGCAGTACTTC TRBD2 - TRBJ2-7 TRBV13
CASSDNSHTGTQYF TGTGCCAGCAGTGACAACTCTCACACGGGTACGCAGTATTTT - - TRBJ2-3 TRBV2
CASSHPGATIYEQYF TGCGCCAGCAGCCATCCAGGGGCCACTATCTACGAGCAGTACTTC - - TRBJ2-7 TRBV4-1